This paragraph covers one TCR beta chain sequence. This specimen comes from a study of blood T cell repertoires in COVID-19. Study in general: Samples of COVID-19 (acute and convalescent) were obtained from the United States, Italy and Spain. PBMCs, B-cell-depleted T cells, or T cells were the source of the cDNA or gDNA that made up the material.

Patients from Seattle were sampled longitudinally, starting during active infection. The CDR3 covers 16 residues. The germline CDR1 and CDR2 sequences are SEHNR and FQNEAQ (reference sequence). Trimming removed 2 bases at V and 4 bases at J, with 12 bases between. In the authors' methods: Reference gene primer amplification in the assay estimated nucleated cell counts. Measured with immunoSEQ multiplex PCR; TCRdb has only the in-frame clones, and not every one. Clone size and V and J calls were adopted from that table, with D and trimming inferred from the DNA. The table shows about 300,000 clones, with 88% occurring only once.

The TCR comes from a woman aged 25 to 39 with COVID-19, enrolled during active disease. Material: peripheral blood. The rearrangement joins TRBV7-9 to TRBJ1-6; D is undetermined. The CDR3 nucleotides are TGTGCCAGCAGCTTAAGTTCTAGAGGGTATAATTCACCCCTCCACTTT. It translates to CASSLSSRGYNSPLHF.